This T cell receptor beta chain derives from a study of PD-L1 blockade in urothelial cancer (dated by TCRdb to about 2017). Describing the broader study: Every patient began therapy in the mid-2010s and was given atezolizumab 1,200 mg intravenously every 3 weeks. Patients had an ECOG performance status of 0 or 1 and had received between 0 and 3 prior chemotherapy regimens. A median of 141,255 T cells and 85,000 or so unique TCRs was obtained from blood samples, and a median clonality of approximately 0.08 was observed. Blood samples were analyzed 3 weeks after the start of treatment (second dose) and 6 weeks after the start of treatment. In the same patients, whole exome sequencing and RNA sequencing of pretreatment tumors were performed in addition to TCR sequencing. Pretreatment tumor samples and matched peripheral blood, collected serially before and after atezolizumab treatment, underwent TCR sequencing. Durable clinical benefit meant progression-free survival longer than 6 months, and TCR features were also tested against progression-free and overall survival. Durable clinical benefit was achieved by nine patients but not by the remaining 20. About 90% of the 29 patients were males with bladder-origin urothelial cancer, and about 60% of the 29 reported a prior smoking history. Pretreatment blood TCR-seq was available for fewer than 30 patients, at least one posttreatment blood collection was obtained for some 24 patients, and tumor TCR-seq was available for some 24 patients. An exploratory multi-omic analysis was conducted of the somatic, immune and clinical correlates of response to PD-L1 blockade with atezolizumab in urothelial cancer. What the work shows at the level of the full study, not this receptor alone: Greater expansion of tumor-associated TCR clones in peripheral blood 3 weeks after the start of treatment was observed in patients with durable benefit (n of about 20, p = 0.022). A pretreatment peripheral blood TCR clonality below the median was linked to improved progression-free and overall survival. Small sample size (n ≈ 30) and many exploratory analyses mean the results are intended to be hypothesis-generating.

Each PCR received spiked-in synthetic TCR analog templates so that absolute template abundance could be estimated from read counts. The immunoSEQ assay used bias-controlled V and J gene primers to amplify TCRbeta CDR3 regions from genomic DNA. Sequencing of rearranged TCRbeta segments was done at approximately 20X coverage. Regarding the original processing steps: Sequencing errors were corrected by clustering, and CDR3s were annotated against IMGT so that V, D and J genes could be assigned. Downstream analyses used only productive TCRbeta rearrangements, leaving out any out-of-frame or stop-codon sequences. To compute clonality, Shannon entropy was normalized by the log of the number of unique productive sequences and then subtracted from one. Clones differing between time points or between blood and tumor were identified by Fisher's exact test with Benjamini-Hochberg correction at adjusted p below 0.01. Sourced from immuneACCESS, this table was stored by TCRdb with only in-frame sequences that have V and J called. A share of the clones is absent; for the studies checked, an unresolved V gene accounts for under half, and the remainder has no known explanation. Clone size and the V and J calls come from that table; the DNA yielded D and trimming. This sample lists 86,000 or so clones; approximately 87% were detected once. The ten largest clones represent about 15% of the sample.

Including cysteine and phenylalanine, the CDR3 has 14 amino acids. CDR3 DNA is the only sequence kept; it has 42 bases, read in frame from the first base. The junction shows trimming of 5 bases on V and 4 bases on J, plus 14 bases between the germline ends. CDR1 and CDR2, looked up from the germline V gene, are SNHLY and FYNNEI. Details on this clone: Its antigen is currently not known. The sample holds no much larger clone one base away, and base qualities are not on file.

The time point label corresponds to: pretreatment peripheral blood. The cohort comprised 25 to 35 patients with locally advanced or metastatic urothelial carcinoma treated at Memorial Sloan Kettering on a trial protocol. Peripheral blood mononuclear cells were collected pretreatment and during treatment, at between 1 and 8 total time points per patient. The Qiagen DNeasy Blood extraction kit was used to purify genomic DNA from total PBMCs and from tumor samples. Collected pretreatment and during treatment, PBMCs were isolated and stored as previously described. The sequence is built from TRBV2 and TRBJ1-2; tentative D gene TRBD1, with 6 bases matching. This TCR was sampled from a man in his 60s with urothelial cancer. The specimen was PBMCs, collected around atezolizumab (anti-PD-L1) treatment. The CDR3 reads as follows: CASSSRTDFYGYTF. The DNA reads TGTGCCAGCAGTTCACGGACAGATTTCTATGGCTACACCTTC.